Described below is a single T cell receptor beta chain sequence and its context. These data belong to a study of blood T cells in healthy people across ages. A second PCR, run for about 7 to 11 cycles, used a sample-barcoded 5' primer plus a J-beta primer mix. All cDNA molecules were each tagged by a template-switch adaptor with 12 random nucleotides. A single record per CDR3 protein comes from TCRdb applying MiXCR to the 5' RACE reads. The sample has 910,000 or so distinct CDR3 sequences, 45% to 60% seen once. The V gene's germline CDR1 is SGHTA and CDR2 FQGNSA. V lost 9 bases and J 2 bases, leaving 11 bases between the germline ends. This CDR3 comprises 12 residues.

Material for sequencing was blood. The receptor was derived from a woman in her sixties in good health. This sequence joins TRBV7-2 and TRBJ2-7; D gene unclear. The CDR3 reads CARTVGAYEQYF. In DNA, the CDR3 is TGTGCCAGGACTGTAGGCGCCTACGAGCAGTACTTC.